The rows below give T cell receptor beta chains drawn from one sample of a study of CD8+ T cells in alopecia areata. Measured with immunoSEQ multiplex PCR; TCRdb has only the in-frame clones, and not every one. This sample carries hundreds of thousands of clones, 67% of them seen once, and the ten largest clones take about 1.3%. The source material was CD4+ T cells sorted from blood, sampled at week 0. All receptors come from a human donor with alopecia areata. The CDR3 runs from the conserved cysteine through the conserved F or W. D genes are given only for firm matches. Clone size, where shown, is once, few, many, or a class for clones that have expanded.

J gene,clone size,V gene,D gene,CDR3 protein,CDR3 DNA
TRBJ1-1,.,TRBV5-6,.,CASSGPWQGNTEAFF,TGTGCCAGCAGCGGACCTTGGCAGGGGAACACTGAAGCTTTCTTT
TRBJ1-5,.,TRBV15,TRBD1,CATGTASNQPQHF,TGTGCCACCGGGACAGCGAGCAATCAGCCCCAGCATTTT
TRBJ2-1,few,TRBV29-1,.,CSVERFSYNEQFF,TGCAGCGTTGAGCGATTCTCCTACAATGAGCAGTTCTTC
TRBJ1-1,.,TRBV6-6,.,CASSRTANEAFF,TGTGCCAGCAGTCGCACAGCGAATGAAGCTTTCTTT
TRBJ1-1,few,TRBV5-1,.,CASSLDTMNTEAFF,TGCGCCAGCAGCTTGGACACGATGAACACTGAAGCTTTCTTT
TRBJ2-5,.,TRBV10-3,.,CAISPGETQYF,TGTGCCATCAGTCCGGGGGAGACCCAGTACTTC
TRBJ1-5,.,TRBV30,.,CAWSALGQSNQPQHF,TGTGCCTGGAGTGCCCTCGGGCAGAGCAATCAGCCCCAGCATTTT
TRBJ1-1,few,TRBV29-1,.,CSVSGQKAFF,TGCAGCGTCTCCGGACAGAAAGCTTTCTTT
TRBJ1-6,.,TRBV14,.,CASSQELGSPLHF,TGTGCCAGCAGCCAAGAGTTAGGTTCACCCCTCCACTTT
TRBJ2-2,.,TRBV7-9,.,CASSWDGGGELFF,TGTGCCAGCAGCTGGGACGGAGGAGGGGAGCTGTTTTTT
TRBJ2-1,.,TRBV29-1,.,CSVETGPSYNEQFF,TGCAGCGTTGAAACCGGGCCTTCCTACAATGAGCAGTTCTTC
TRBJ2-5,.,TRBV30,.,CAWERAGATNQETQYF,TGTGCCTGGGAAAGGGCAGGGGCCACCAACCAAGAGACCCAGTACTTC
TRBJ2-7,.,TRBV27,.,CASRPQGQGHSSAYF,TGTGCCAGCAGACCGCAGGGGCAGGGTCACTCCTCAGCGTACTTC
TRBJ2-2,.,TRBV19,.,CASRQGSNTGELFF,TGTGCCAGTAGGCAGGGATCGAACACCGGGGAGCTGTTTTTT
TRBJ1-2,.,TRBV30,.,CAWNRVMRGYTF,TGTGCCTGGAACAGGGTCATGCGGGGCTACACCTTC
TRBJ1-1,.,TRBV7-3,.,CASSLTGLNTEAFF,TGTGCCAGCAGCTTAACAGGGTTGAACACTGAAGCTTTCTTT
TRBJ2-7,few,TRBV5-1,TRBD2,CASSLGLAGAREQYF,TGCGCCAGCAGCTTGGGGCTAGCGGGGGCGCGAGAGCAGTACTTC
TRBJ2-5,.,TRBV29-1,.,CSVVGEETQYF,TGCAGCGTGGTTGGTGAAGAGACCCAGTACTTC
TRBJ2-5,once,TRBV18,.,CASSKGDETQYF,TGTGCCAGCTCAAAAGGCGATGAGACCCAGTACTTC
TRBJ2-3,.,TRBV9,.,CASSVGWPPGDTQYF,TGTGCCAGCAGCGTAGGATGGCCGCCCGGAGATACGCAGTATTTT
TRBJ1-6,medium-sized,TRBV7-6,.,CASTRGGDNSPLHF,TGTGCCAGCACCCGGGGGGGAGATAATTCACCCCTCCACTTT
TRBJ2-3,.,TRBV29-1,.,CSVRAGSTDTQYF,TGCAGCGTTCGAGCGGGTAGCACAGATACGCAGTATTTT
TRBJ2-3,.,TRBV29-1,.,CSVVIVGDTQYF,TGCAGCGTTGTCATAGTGGGGGATACGCAGTATTTT
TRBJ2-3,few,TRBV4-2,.,CASSQERDTQYF,TGTGCCAGCAGCCAAGAAAGGGATACGCAGTATTTT
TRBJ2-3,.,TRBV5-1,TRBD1,CATGQGGDTQYF,TGCGCCACCGGACAGGGCGGAGATACGCAGTATTTT
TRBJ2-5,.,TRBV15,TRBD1,CATSRADHRGGTQYF,TGTGCCACCAGCAGAGCCGACCACAGGGGTGGGACCCAGTACTTC
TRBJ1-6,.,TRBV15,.,CATSRDRNNSPLHF,TGTGCCACCAGCAGAGATCGAAATAATTCACCCCTCCACTTT
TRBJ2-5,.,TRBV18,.,CASSSTSGTLGDETQYF,TGTGCCAGCTCATCCACTTCCGGGACCCTGGGGGACGAGACCCAGTACTTC
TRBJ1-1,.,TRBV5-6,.,CATSTDGRYTEAFF,TGTGCCACCTCCACCGACGGACGATACACTGAAGCTTTCTTT
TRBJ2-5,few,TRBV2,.,CASSDRGQETQYF,TGTGCCAGCAGTGATCGGGGCCAGGAGACCCAGTACTTC
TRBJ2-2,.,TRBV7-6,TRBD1,CASGDRTTGELFF,TGTGCCAGCGGGGACAGAACTACCGGGGAGCTGTTTTTT
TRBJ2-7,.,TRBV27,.,CASSFAYEQYF,TGTGCCAGCAGTTTCGCCTACGAGCAGTACTTC
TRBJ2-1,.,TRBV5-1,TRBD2,CASSKPGGVDYNEQFF,TGCGCCAGCAGCAAACCGGGAGGGGTGGACTACAATGAGCAGTTCTTC
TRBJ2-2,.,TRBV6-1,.,CASSSSTGELFF,TGTGCCAGCAGCTCTAGCACCGGGGAGCTGTTTTTT
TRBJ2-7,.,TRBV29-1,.,CSVVRLGTYEQYF,TGCAGCGTGGTGCGACTAGGGACCTACGAGCAGTACTTC
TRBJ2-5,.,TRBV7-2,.,CASSLGRGLGETQYF,TGTGCCAGCAGCTTAGGACGGGGATTGGGAGAGACCCAGTACTTC